This section outlines one T cell receptor (beta chain) sequence together with its context. This record belongs to a study of T-cell reconstitution after alpha-beta-depleted transplantation in children. The V gene end was trimmed by 3 bases and the J gene end by 4 bases; junction bases not matched to a gene: 9. Germline CDR1 is DFQATT and CDR2 is SNEGSKA (reference sequence). CDR3 length: 14 amino acids. This sample's TCRbeta library carried unique molecular identifier barcodes. One entry per CDR3 protein, called by TCRdb with MiXCR from the PCR reads. This table holds approximately 500,000 distinct CDR3 sequences, approximately 10% found once.

This receptor was taken from a child aged 2-15 years with inherited bone marrow failure, due to receive a stem cell transplant. The sample in question was PBMCs, obtained before TCRalphabeta/CD19-depleted stem cell transplant. V and J are TRBV20-1 and TRBJ2-7; 7 bases line up with TRBD2. The CDR3 here is CSASQTSFKYEQYF. The CDR3 bases are TGCAGTGCTAGCCAGACTAGCTTTAAATACGAGCAGTACTTC.